The rows below give T cell receptor beta chains drawn from one sample of a study of cytomegalovirus exposure and HLA in healthy donors. Sequenced by immunoSEQ multiplex PCR; TCRdb stores in-frame clones only, minus some. The sample holds about 100,000 clones; about four fifths are singletons and the top ten take around 4.2%. The sequencing input was PBMCs. Every receptor here comes from a woman between 65 and 79 years old in good health and CMV-seropositive. CDR3s include the opening cysteine and the closing phenylalanine or tryptophan. D genes are given only for firm matches. A clone size is listed for some rows: how often the clone was seen (once, few, many), or a class if it is expanded.

d_call | clone_size | j_call | v_call | cdr3_length | cdr3_aa | cdr3_nt
TRBD2 | NA | TRBJ2-2 | TRBV7-9 | 15 | CASSFYSGSAGELFF | TGTGCCAGCAGCTTTTACAGCGGGAGTGCCGGGGAGCTGTTTTTT
TRBD1 | once | TRBJ2-2 | TRBV11-3 | 16 | CASSLGGQGSAGELFF | TGTGCCAGCAGCTTAGGTGGACAGGGATCAGCCGGGGAGCTGTTTTTT
NA | few | TRBJ1-4 | TRBV5-1 | 15 | CASSLTVRGNEKLFF | TGCGCCAGCAGCTTGACGGTTCGAGGGAATGAAAAACTGTTTTTT
TRBD2 | NA | TRBJ2-1 | TRBV4-1 | 17 | CASSQQYSGRATNEQFF | TGCGCCAGCAGCCAGCAATATAGCGGGAGGGCCACCAATGAGCAGTTCTTC
TRBD1 | once | TRBJ1-2 | TRBV30 | 15 | CAWTLPRTGNYGYTF | TGTGCCTGGACCTTACCACGGACAGGGAACTATGGCTACACCTTC
NA | NA | TRBJ2-7 | TRBV2 | 12 | CASSKRGGEQYF | TGTGCCAGCAGCAAAAGGGGGGGCGAGCAGTACTTC
NA | NA | TRBJ2-5 | TRBV15 | 14 | CATSRGQALETQYF | TGTGCCACCAGCAGAGGGCAGGCCCTCGAGACCCAGTACTTC
TRBD2 | NA | TRBJ2-1 | TRBV5-1 | 17 | CASSLAAGTSLMNEQFF | TGCGCCAGCAGCTTGGCCGCGGGGACTAGCCTGATGAATGAGCAGTTCTTC
NA | NA | TRBJ1-5 | TRBV5-1 | 14 | CASIPRDTNQPQHF | TGCGCCAGTATCCCCCGGGACACCAATCAGCCCCAGCATTTT
NA | NA | TRBJ2-5 | TRBV11-2 | 17 | CASSSRRGWPSAETQYF | TGTGCCAGCAGCTCACGGCGGGGATGGCCCTCTGCAGAGACCCAGTACTTC
TRBD2 | NA | TRBJ2-1 | TRBV11-3 | 15 | CASSERTSGYNEQFF | TGTGCCAGCAGCGAACGGACTAGCGGATACAATGAGCAGTTCTTC
TRBD1 | NA | TRBJ2-3 | TRBV11-3 | 15 | CASSTRDSGTDTQYF | TGTGCCAGCAGCACTAGGGACAGTGGCACAGATACGCAGTATTTT
TRBD2 | NA | TRBJ2-1 | TRBV6-1 | 15 | CQSSQRGNSYNEQFF | TGCCAATCCTCTCAGCGGGGAAACTCCTACAATGAGCAGTTCTTC
NA | NA | TRBJ2-1 | TRBV7-3 | 15 | CASSQDLSSYNEQFF | TGTGCCAGCAGCCAGGACTTGAGCTCCTACAATGAGCAGTTCTTC
NA | once | TRBJ2-5 | TRBV7-2 | 14 | CASSGRGREETQYF | TGTGCCAGCAGCGGTAGAGGCAGAGAAGAGACCCAGTACTTC
TRBD1 | NA | TRBJ2-1 | TRBV30 | 13 | CASGQAVGYEQFF | TGTGCCAGCGGACAGGCCGTGGGCTATGAGCAGTTCTTC
TRBD1 | NA | TRBJ1-2 | TRBV2 | 14 | CASMKETGYPGYTF | TGTGCCAGCATGAAGGAGACAGGGTATCCTGGCTACACCTTC
NA | NA | TRBJ2-7 | TRBV5-1 | 16 | CASSLPQGGYSYEQYF | TGCGCCAGCAGCTTGCCCCAGGGTGGATACTCCTACGAGCAGTACTTC
NA | NA | TRBJ1-1 | TRBV5-8 | 15 | CASSFRTAMNTEAFF | TGTGCCAGCAGCTTTAGGACAGCCATGAACACTGAAGCTTTCTTT
TRBD1 | NA | TRBJ2-1 | TRBV5-4 | 15 | CASSYDRGSYNEQFF | TGTGCCAGCAGCTACGACAGGGGATCCTACAATGAGCAGTTCTTC
TRBD2 | NA | TRBJ2-1 | TRBV7-2 | 15 | CASSFRTSGANEQFF | TGTGCCAGCAGCTTCCGGACTAGCGGGGCCAATGAGCAGTTCTTC
NA | NA | TRBJ2-7 | TRBV9 | 13 | CASSSSPGYEQYF | TGTGCCAGCAGCTCTAGCCCGGGATACGAGCAGTACTTC
NA | few | TRBJ1-1 | TRBV28 | 13 | CASRPQGNTEAFF | TGTGCCAGCAGGCCTCAGGGGAACACTGAAGCTTTCTTT
NA | NA | TRBJ2-3 | TRBV7-9 | 15 | CASSYRGGGTDTQYF | TGTGCCAGCAGCTACAGGGGAGGCGGCACAGATACGCAGTATTTT
NA | NA | TRBJ2-7 | TRBV11-2 | 15 | CASSTTTASSYEQYF | TGTGCCAGCAGCACGACCACGGCTAGCTCCTACGAGCAGTACTTC
TRBD2 | NA | TRBJ2-1 | TRBV19 | 15 | CASSSGRAYRDEQFF | TGTGCCAGTAGTAGCGGGAGGGCCTATCGCGATGAGCAGTTCTTC
TRBD2 | NA | TRBJ2-7 | TRBV5-8 | 15 | CASSLAGGETYEQYF | TGTGCCAGCAGCTTGGCGGGAGGGGAAACCTACGAGCAGTACTTC
NA | NA | TRBJ1-6 | TRBV19 | 16 | CASSRGGRSYNSPLHF | TGTGCCAGCTCCCGGGGAGGCCGCTCCTATAATTCACCCCTCCACTTT
NA | few | TRBJ1-3 | TRBV10-3 | 15 | CAISERAAGGNTIYF | TGTGCCATCAGTGAGAGGGCCGCGGGTGGAAACACCATATATTTT
NA | NA | TRBJ2-5 | TRBV19 | 17 | CASSRWGQQQVGETQYF | TGTGCCAGTAGTCGATGGGGGCAGCAGCAGGTTGGAGAGACCCAGTACTTC
TRBD1 | once | TRBJ1-4 | TRBV7-6 | 16 | CASSLGDRAGNEKLFF | TGTGCCAGCAGCTTAGGAGACAGGGCCGGCAATGAAAAACTGTTTTTT
TRBD2 | NA | TRBJ2-1 | TRBV5-1 | 19 | CASSTRTSGTGSSYNEQFF | TGCGCCAGCAGCACCCGGACTAGCGGGACTGGGAGCTCCTACAATGAGCAGTTCTTC
TRBD1 | NA | TRBJ1-5 | TRBV18 | 16 | CASSPGQGGGNQPQHF | TGTGCCAGCTCTCCGGGACAGGGTGGTGGCAATCAGCCCCAGCATTTT
TRBD1 | NA | TRBJ2-1 | TRBV28 | 15 | CASSRTGGIYNEQFF | TGTGCCAGCAGTAGGACAGGGGGCATCTACAATGAGCAGTTCTTC
NA | NA | TRBJ2-1 | TRBV29-1 | 11 | CSVGGLNEQFF | TGCAGCGTTGGCGGTCTCAATGAGCAGTTCTTC